This T cell receptor beta chain was identified during a study of memory CD4+ T cells and cytomegalovirus serostatus. Study-wide background: Healthy Belgian adult donors included under ten CMV-positive and some 25 CMV-negative people.

Measured with immunoSEQ multiplex PCR; TCRdb has only the in-frame clones, and not every one. The repertoire holds 25,000 to 30,000 clones, with approximately 75% as singletons. Single viable CD3+CD4+CD8-CD45RO+ cells were sorted as the memory CD4+ T cells. After thawing, CD4+ T cells were positively selected. CDR1 is MNHNY, CDR2 SVGAGI, per germline (reference sequence). This CDR3 spans 14 amino acids. The J segment lost 5 bases and the V segment lost 6 bases, leaving 9 bases of the junction unmatched. The clonotype was recovered from an adult in good health and CMV-seronegative. Sequencing was done on a sample of memory CD4+ T cells from blood. The V and J genes are TRBV6-6 and TRBJ1-2, with TRBD1 matching over 7 bases. For the CDR3, the DNA is TGTGCCAGCAGCATGGGTGACAGGGCTTATGGCTACACCTTC. This gives the protein CASSMGDRAYGYTF.